Listed here are 9 T cell receptor beta chains from one sample, sequenced in a study of graft-versus-host responses after intestinal transplantation (dated by TCRdb to the early 2020s). The antigens these receptors bind are not known. The sample's time point, from its label and the paper: cells obtained before transplantation from donor or recipient. Libraries were made using the immunoSEQ multiplex PCR assay. Entries here come from immuneACCESS through TCRdb and include only in-frame sequences with V and J called. Some clones fail to appear in such tables; in the studies checked, an unresolved V gene covers under half of the shortfall, and the cause of the remainder is unknown. This sample lists roughly 90,000 clones; more than 85% were detected once. Together, the top ten hold less than 0.45% of the sample. The source material was unstimulated CD4+ T cells sorted from spleen or lymph node cells, sampled before transplant. These receptors were collected from a human donor who was the organ donor for an intestinal transplant.

The CDR3 bases are TGTGCCAGTGCAAGACTAGCCAATACCTACGAGCAGTACTTC. It specifies CASARLANTYEQYF. The chain joins TRBV19 to TRBJ2-7, with 7 bases lining up with TRBD2. The junction had 9 bases not matched to a gene; V was cut back by 8 bases and J by 2 bases. Germline assignment: CDR1 LNHDA and CDR2 SQIVND (reference sequence). The CDR3 has 14 residues.

This sequence joins TRBV19 and TRBJ2-7; 14 nucleotides line up with TRBD2. Per the germline V gene, CDR1 is LNHDA and CDR2 is SQIVND (reference sequence). The CDR3 has 15 residues. V lost 3 bases, J lost 4 bases, and 2 bases stayed unmatched. The CDR3: CASSMGLAGVYEQYF. CDR3 coding DNA: TGTGCCAGTAGTATGGGACTAGCGGGAGTTTACGAGCAGTACTTC.

The J gene is TRBJ1-5, the V gene TRBV27; 7 nucleotides match TRBD1. J gave up 3 bases and V 6 bases, and 5 bases lay outside the gene matches. The CDR3 has 14 amino acids. The germline gives CDR1 MNHEY, CDR2 SMNVEV (reference sequence). This CDR3 reads CASRTTGDNQPQHF. The CDR3, as DNA: TGTGCCAGCAGGACCACAGGGGACAATCAGCCCCAGCATTTT.

The rearrangement joins TRBV7-9 to TRBJ2-3, with 13 bases lining up with TRBD2. The CDR3 is 16 residues long. The germline CDR1 and CDR2 sequences are SEHNR and FQNEAQ (reference sequence). Trimming cost V 4 bases and J 1 base; bases outside gene matches: 2. CDR3 sequence (DNA): TGTGCCAGCAGCTCCGGGACTAGCGGGGGCACAGATACGCAGTATTTT. It encodes CASSSGTSGGTDTQYF.

The gene calls are TRBV7-3 and TRBJ2-3, with TRBD2 matching 9 bases. The V segment lost 1 base and the J segment 2 bases; nucleotides outside the gene matches: 4. CDR1 is SGHTA, CDR2 FQGTGA, per germline. The CDR3 totals 16 residues. The CDR3: CASSLMAGGTTDTQYF. CDR3 nucleotides: TGTGCCAGCAGCTTAATGGCGGGGGGGACCACAGATACGCAGTATTTT. Together with reference TRBV7-3 and TRBJ2-3, the CDR3 gives the full variable domain: GAGVSQTPSNKVTEKGKYVELRCDPISGHTALYWYRQSLGQGPEFLIYFQGTGAADDSGLPNDRFFAVRPEGSVSTLKIQRTERGDSAVYLCASSLMAGGTTDTQYFGPGTRLTVL.

The chain carries TRBV28 and TRBJ1-2; 8 bases fit TRBD1. V shed 8 bases and J 8 bases; nucleotides not matched to a gene: 7. Germline V gives CDR1 MDHEN, CDR2 SYDVKM. This CDR3 spans 12 amino acids. The CDR3 protein is CASSGGARGYTF. For the CDR3, the DNA is TGTGCCAGCTCAGGGGGCGCCAGGGGCTACACCTTC.

V and J are TRBV5-5 and TRBJ2-5, with D possibly being TRBD2 (6 bases). Germline V gene sequence: CDR1 SGHKS, CDR2 YYEKEE (reference sequence). V gave up 6 bases and J gave up 5 bases, with 20 bases separating them. The CDR3 is 15 residues long. The CDR3 sequence is CASTLLGGSRETQYF. In DNA form, the CDR3 reads TGTGCCAGCACCCTTCTCGGGGGTAGTCGGGAGACCCAGTACTTC.

This clone was recorded a few times. V and J are TRBV5-4 and TRBJ2-1; 14 bases align to TRBD2. The CDR3 has 16 amino acids. Germline V gene lookup returns CDR1 SGHNT and CDR2 YYREEE (reference sequence). J gave up 4 bases and V 3 bases, and 3 bases lay outside the gene matches. DNA of the CDR3: TGTGCCAGCAGCTCAGGGACTAGCGGGAGTTACAATGAGCAGTTCTTC. Translating it yields CASSSGTSGSYNEQFF.

The chain carries TRBV4-2 and TRBJ2-2, with D hard to call. Trimming removed 0 bases from V and 6 bases from J, with 14 bases in between. CDR3 length equals 16 residues. The germline gives CDR1 LGHNA, CDR2 YNFKEQ. In nucleotides, the CDR3 is TGTGCCAGCAGCCAAGATTTAAGTGGAGTCGCCGGGGAGCTGTTTTTT. Protein sequence: CASSQDLSGVAGELFF.